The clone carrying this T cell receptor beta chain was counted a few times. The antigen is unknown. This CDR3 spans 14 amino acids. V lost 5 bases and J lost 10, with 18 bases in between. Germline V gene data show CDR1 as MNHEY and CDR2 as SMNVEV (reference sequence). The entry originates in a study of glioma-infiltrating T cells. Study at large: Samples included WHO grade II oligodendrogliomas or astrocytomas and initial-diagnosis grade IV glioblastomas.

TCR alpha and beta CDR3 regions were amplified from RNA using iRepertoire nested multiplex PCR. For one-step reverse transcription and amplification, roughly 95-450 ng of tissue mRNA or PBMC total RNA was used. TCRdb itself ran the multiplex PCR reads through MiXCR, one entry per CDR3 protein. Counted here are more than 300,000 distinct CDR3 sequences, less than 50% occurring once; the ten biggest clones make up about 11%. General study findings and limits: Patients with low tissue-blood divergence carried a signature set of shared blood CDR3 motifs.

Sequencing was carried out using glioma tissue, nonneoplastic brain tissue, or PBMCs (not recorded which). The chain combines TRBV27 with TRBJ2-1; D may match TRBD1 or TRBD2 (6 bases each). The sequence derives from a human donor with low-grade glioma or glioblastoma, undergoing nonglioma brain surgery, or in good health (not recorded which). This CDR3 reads CASSLGGRIPEQFF. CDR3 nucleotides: TGTGCCAGCAGTCTAGGGGGGAGGATCCCAGAGCAGTTCTTC.